The 28 T cell receptor beta chains in this list originate from one sample, sequenced in a study of response to subunit inactivated influenza vaccine. TCRdb called the RT-PCR reads again in MiXCR, with one record for every CDR3 protein. The table has around 570,000 distinct CDR3 sequences, about 11% seen once; the top ten hold roughly 11%. Another study also made use of these data, one on T cells expressing NK-cell markers. As reported in that work: A 5'RACE template switching approach incorporating UMIs was used to make TCR beta cDNA.

The input for sequencing was PBMCs from blood, taken on the day of vaccination. Receptors originate from a middle-aged man who received an inactivated influenza vaccine.

This clonotype was seen a few times. This chain connects TRBV20-1 to TRBJ2-2; 8 bases fit TRBD1. The trim removed 3 bases at V and 5 bases at J, leaving 11 bases unmatched. Per the germline V gene, CDR1 is DFQATT and CDR2 is SNEGSKA (reference sequence). The CDR3 has 16 amino acids. CDR3 in DNA: TGCAGTGCTAGCCATCCCTCAGGGGGCCGGACCGGGGAGCTGTTTTTT. This translates into CSASHPSGGRTGELFF.

This chain connects TRBV29-1 to TRBJ2-5, with D perhaps matching TRBD1 or TRBD2 (6 bases each). The CDR3 extends over 15 amino acids. V gave up 7 bases and J gave up 5 bases, with 23 bases separating them. Germline lookup yields CDR1 SQVTM and CDR2 ANQGSEA. This CDR3 reads CSGSRGRQGIETQYF. For the CDR3, the DNA is TGCAGCGGGTCTAGGGGGAGGCAAGGGATTGAGACCCAGTACTTC.

V usage is TRBV7-8 and J usage is TRBJ2-2; D is perhaps TRBD1 (6 bases). From germline, CDR1 is SGHVS and CDR2 FQNEAQ. This CDR3 region has 16 residues. V was pared by 5 bases and J by 2 bases, with 15 bases between. CDR3 in DNA: TGTGCCAGCAGCCTAAGAGACAGGATTAACACCGGGGAGCTGTTTTTT. Protein product: CASSLRDRINTGELFF.

This clonotype occurred many times. This chain joins TRBV6-2 or TRBV6-3 and TRBJ1-1, with unresolved D. Germline V gene data show CDR1 as MNHEY and CDR2 as SVGEGT. CDR3 size: 15 residues. Trimming took 0 bases from V and 4 from J, leaving 12 bases between them. The CDR3 bases are TGTGCCAGCAGTTACTCGGAAGGGCCGTTCACTGAAGCTTTCTTT. Its translation: CASSYSEGPFTEAFF.

This clonotype was observed a few times. As DNA, the CDR3 is TGCAGTGCTAAATCCGGCGGTGATGTTTACAATGAGCAGTTCTTC. The encoded protein is CSAKSGGDVYNEQFF. The chain is built from TRBV20-1 and TRBJ2-1; no firm D call. V was pared by 4 bases and J by 4 bases, with 17 bases between. The length of the CDR3 is 15 residues. In germline, CDR1 is DFQATT, CDR2 SNEGSKA (reference sequence).

This clonotype showed up just a few times. V gene TRBV7-8 combines with J gene TRBJ1-6, with D perhaps TRBD1 (5 bases). The ends were cut back, 2 bases at V and 9 bases at J, with 14 bases in the middle. Germline-derived CDR1 and CDR2 are SGHVS and FQNEAQ. The CDR3 extends over 15 amino acids. The chain's CDR3 is CASSLSPGGGSPLHF. Written as DNA, the CDR3 is TGTGCCAGCAGCTTATCACCGGGGGGAGGTTCACCCCTCCACTTT.

About this clonotype: Possible read error: a much larger clone is one base away. The chain uses TRBV5-1 and TRBJ1-3; no clear D gene. Trimming removed 4 bases from V and 3 bases from J, with 5 bases in between. CDR3 length: 12 amino acids. The germline V gene has CDR1 SGHRS and CDR2 YFSETQ. CDR3 region: CASSQDGNTIYF. Written as DNA, the CDR3 is TGCGCCAGCAGCCAAGATGGAAACACCATATATTTT.

The V call is TRBV7-2, the J call TRBJ2-4; 8 nucleotides line up with TRBD2. Germline assignment: CDR1 SGHTA and CDR2 FQGNSA. The length of the CDR3 is 16 residues. V lost 3 bases and J lost 4; bases outside the gene matches: 8. The CDR3: CASSLPPTGGKNIQYF. The CDR3 DNA is TGTGCCAGCAGCTTGCCCCCTACGGGGGGGAAAAACATTCAGTACTTC.

This clonotype was counted only a few times. This chain connects TRBV6-1 to TRBJ2-6; D perhaps matches TRBD2 (5 bases). The CDR3 has 13 amino acids. Germline assignment: CDR1 MNHNS and CDR2 SASEGT. CDR3: CATRSSGANVLTF. The CDR3 nucleotides read TGTGCTACTAGGAGCTCTGGGGCCAACGTCCTGACTTTC.

This clonotype was seen ten or more times. J is TRBJ2-1 and V is TRBV11-1; 13 nucleotides align to TRBD2. The CDR3 totals 18 residues. V lost 6 bases, J lost 6 bases, and 14 bases stayed unmatched. Germline CDR1 and CDR2: SGHAT and FQDESV (reference sequence). In DNA form, the CDR3 reads TGTGCCAGCAGTTCCACGGGAGGGACTAGCGGGATCTTCAATGAGCAGTTCTTC. This sequence encodes CASSSTGGTSGIFNEQFF.

The chain links TRBV25-1 to TRBJ2-7, with TRBD2 as a possible D gene (6 bases). V was pared by 10 bases and J by 1 base, with 11 bases between. This CDR3 has 12 amino acids. CDR1 and CDR2 from the germline V gene are MGHDK and SYGVNS. CDR3 sequence: CATNGGSYEQYF. CDR3 DNA: TGTGCCACCAACGGGGGTTCCTACGAGCAGTACTTC.

This clonotype has at least ten counts. The rearrangement uses TRBV6-2 or TRBV6-3 and TRBJ1-1, with 7 bases matching TRBD1. Germline V gives CDR1 MNHEY, CDR2 SVGEGT. V gave up 2 bases and J gave up 11 bases; unmatched junction bases: 8. The CDR3 runs to 13 residues. The chain's CDR3 is CASSYRPTGLAFF. Here the CDR3 DNA reads TGTGCCAGCAGTTACCGACCGACAGGGTTGGCTTTCTTT.

This clonotype was found many times. The chain joins TRBV6-2 or TRBV6-3 to TRBJ2-2; 8 bases align to TRBD2. Germline-derived CDR1 and CDR2 are MNHEY and SVGEGT. This CDR3 contains 15 residues. V lost 6 bases, J lost 1 base, and 4 bases stayed unmatched. CDR3 protein: CASSNGGVNTGELFF. The DNA for the CDR3 is TGTGCCAGCAGCAACGGGGGGGTGAACACCGGGGAGCTGTTTTTT.

This chain connects TRBV30 to TRBJ2-1, with TRBD2 matching over 7 bases. The CDR3 covers 14 residues. The V gene's germline CDR1 is GTSNPN and CDR2 SVGIG (reference sequence). Trimming removed 5 bases from V and 6 bases from J; junction bases left unmatched: 10. This CDR3 is CAWGSQTGGNEQFF. Here the CDR3 DNA reads TGTGCCTGGGGCTCGCAAACGGGAGGCAATGAGCAGTTCTTC.

This clonotype was observed a few times. The rearrangement joins TRBV6-1 to TRBJ2-3; the match to TRBD2 covers 7 bases. Germline V lookup: CDR1 MNHNS, CDR2 SASEGT. The junction had 10 bases not matched to a gene; V was cut back by 7 bases and J by 3 bases. CDR3 size: 15 residues. CDR3 bases: TGTGCCAGCACCTCCCTCGGCGGGAGTACAGATACGCAGTATTTT. It translates to CASTSLGGSTDTQYF.

Ten or more counts support this clonotype. The chain couples TRBV7-9 to TRBJ2-1; possibly TRBD1 or TRBD2 for D (5 bases each). This CDR3 region has 15 residues. Germline V gene data show CDR1 as SEHNR and CDR2 as FQNEAQ (reference sequence). The ends were cut back, 0 bases at V and 2 bases at J, with 8 bases in the middle. The CDR3, as DNA: TGTGCCAGCAGCTTAGCTCTGGGGGCCTACAATGAGCAGTTCTTC. Translated: CASSLALGAYNEQFF.

This clonotype showed up just a few times. The chain couples TRBV28 to TRBJ2-2; TRBD2 matches 8 bases. J lost 4 bases, V lost 6 bases, and 7 bases had no gene match. CDR1 is MDHEN, CDR2 SYDVKM, per germline. CDR3 length equals 15 residues. As DNA, the CDR3 is TGTGCCAGCAGCCGGGGGGGGCAAGGCACCGGGGAGCTGTTTTTT. This sequence encodes CASSRGGQGTGELFF.

In this sample, this clonotype turned up a few times. This chain connects TRBV4-3 to TRBJ1-2; unclear D gene. The V gene's germline CDR1 is LGHNA and CDR2 YSLEER. V dropped 0 bases and J dropped 3 bases, with 17 bases sitting between them. CDR3 length equals 17 residues. The CDR3 DNA reads TGCGCCAGCAGCCAAGATAAGTCGGCCGTATCGTACTATGGCTACACCTTC. It codes for CASSQDKSAVSYYGYTF.

This clonotype turned up a few times. The chain employs TRBV7-9 and TRBJ2-4; the D gene is possibly TRBD1 (6 bases). Trimming left V 5 bases short and J 14 bases short, with 19 bases between. CDR3 length: 13 amino acids. Germline loops: CDR1 SEHNR, CDR2 FQNEAQ (reference sequence). The CDR3 loop reads CASSPLSGAGEYF. DNA of the CDR3: TGTGCCAGCAGCCCGCTATCTGGGGCAGGGGAGTACTTC. Filled out from reference TRBV7-9 and TRBJ2-4, the complete variable domain reads DTGVSQNPRHKITKRGQNVTFRCDPISEHNRLYWYRQTLGQGPEFLTYFQNEAQLEKSRLLSDRFSAERPKGSFSTLEIQRTEQGDSAMYLCASSPLSGAGEYFGAGTRLSVL.

Ten or more counts support this clonotype. V usage is TRBV11-1 and J usage is TRBJ1-1; D call uncertain. V dropped 1 base and J dropped 2 bases, with 5 bases sitting between them. Looked up from germline, CDR1 is SGHAT and CDR2 is FQDESV (reference sequence). The CDR3 covers 13 residues. The CDR3 DNA follows: TGTGCCAGCAGCTTAGTGACTAACACTGAAGCTTTCTTT. Translated, it gives CASSLVTNTEAFF.

The table lists this clonotype with a few counts. The V and J genes are TRBV20-1 and TRBJ2-3; possible D gene TRBD2, 5 bases. This CDR3 has 12 amino acids. The ends were cut back, 5 bases at V and 4 bases at J, with 10 bases in the middle. Germline V gene data show CDR1 as DFQATT and CDR2 as SNEGSKA (reference sequence). CDR3 sequence: CSAAGLADTQYF. In DNA form, the CDR3 reads TGCAGTGCTGCCGGACTGGCAGATACGCAGTATTTT.

This clonotype occurred many times. The gene calls are TRBV20-1 and TRBJ2-1; 14 bases are a match to TRBD2. The CDR3 covers 15 residues. Germline V gene data show CDR1 as DFQATT and CDR2 as SNEGSKA (reference sequence). With V trimmed by 3 bases and J by 8 bases, 6 bases remained unmatched. The CDR3 protein is CSASSGTSGRYEQFF. Written as DNA, the CDR3 is TGCAGTGCTAGTAGCGGGACTAGCGGGAGATATGAGCAGTTCTTC.

This chain connects TRBV19 to TRBJ2-2; D might be TRBD1 (6 bases). Trimming took off 10 bases at V and 4 bases at J, with 19 bases between the two ends. CDR3 length: 15 amino acids. The germline V gene has CDR1 LNHDA and CDR2 SQIVND (reference sequence). Written as DNA, the CDR3 is TGTGCCACCAAACCCCTCAACAGGGTCACCGGGGAGCTGTTTTTT. Translating it yields CATKPLNRVTGELFF.

This rearrangement joins TRBV6-2 or TRBV6-3 to TRBJ2-7, with a weak D call TRBD1 (5 bases). Germline CDR1 is MNHEY and CDR2 is SVGEGT. Trimming pared 0 bases from V and 6 bases from J, leaving 15 bases between. The CDR3 contains 15 residues. CDR3 residues: CASSYSTFRQSEQYF. The CDR3, as DNA: TGTGCCAGCAGTTACTCGACGTTCAGACAGAGCGAGCAGTACTTC.

This clonotype was counted only a few times. The chain recombines TRBV20-1 with TRBJ2-1, with D perhaps matching TRBD2 (6 bases). The CDR3 covers 15 residues. V gave up 5 bases and J gave up 0 bases, with 14 bases separating them. CDR1 and CDR2 (germline): DFQATT, SNEGSKA (reference sequence). The CDR3 protein is CSAPGLSHSYNEQFF. CDR3 DNA sequence: TGCAGTGCTCCAGGACTATCCCACTCCTACAATGAGCAGTTCTTC.

In this sample, this clonotype turned up a few times. CDR3 protein: CASSYSGHPNTEAFF. The CDR3, as DNA: TGTGCCAGCAGTTACTCGGGGCACCCGAACACTGAAGCTTTCTTT. The V gene is TRBV6-5, the J gene TRBJ1-1, with TRBD1 as a possible D gene (5 bases). This CDR3 is built from 15 residues. The ends were cut back, 0 bases at V and 1 base at J, with 9 bases in the middle. Germline values: CDR1 MNHEY, CDR2 SVGAGI.

The rearrangement links TRBV3-1 to TRBJ2-1, with 9 bases fitting TRBD2. V dropped 0 bases and J dropped 11; count of bases not matched to a gene: 11. Germline CDR1 is LGHDT and CDR2 is YNNKEL (reference sequence). The CDR3 is made up of 16 amino acids. The CDR3: CASSQDRPSGVNKQFF. The CDR3, as DNA: TGTGCCAGCAGCCAAGATCGGCCTAGCGGGGTGAATAAGCAGTTCTTC.

This clonotype has only a few counts. The chain uses TRBV18 and TRBJ2-1, with 7 bases matching TRBD2. CDR1 and CDR2 from the germline V gene are KGHSH and LQKENI. The CDR3 has 20 residues. Trimming took 0 bases from V and 0 from J; bases not matched to a gene: 14. The CDR3: CASSPPRHTSGAFSYNEQFF. The CDR3 nucleotides read TGTGCCAGCTCACCACCAAGGCATACGAGCGGGGCCTTCTCCTACAATGAGCAGTTCTTC. The full variable domain, completed using reference TRBV18 and TRBJ2-1, is NAGVMQNPRHLVRRRGQEARLRCSPMKGHSHVYWYRQLPEEGLKFMVYLQKENIIDESGMPKERFSAEFPKEGPSILRIQQVVRGDSAAYFCASSPPRHTSGAFSYNEQFFGPGTRLTVL.